A single sample is the source of the 10 T cell receptor beta chains below, sequenced in a study of blood T cell repertoires in COVID-19. Using immunoSEQ multiplex PCR, the repertoire was profiled, and TCRdb retains in-frame clones only, with some absent. The data show hundreds of thousands of clones, approximately 90% seen once. The specimen sequenced was peripheral blood. These TCRs come from a woman aged 35 to 49 who had recovered from COVID-19.

The J gene is TRBJ1-5, the V gene TRBV5-5, with D tentatively TRBD1 (5 bases). The CDR3 is made up of 14 amino acids. Trimming removed 1 base at V and 3 bases at J, with 8 bases between. Per the germline V gene, CDR1 is SGHKS and CDR2 is YYEKEE (reference sequence). The DNA for the CDR3 is TGTGCCAGCAGCTTGATGACAGACAATCAGCCCCAGCATTTT. Protein: CASSLMTDNQPQHF.

The rearrangement uses TRBV7-2 and TRBJ2-6; no clear D. Trimming stripped 5 bases from V and 0 bases from J, with 8 bases between. The germline V gene encodes CDR1 SGHTA and CDR2 FQGNSA. The CDR3 sequence is 15 residues long. Written as DNA, the CDR3 is TGTGCCAGCAGCCCACCGGGCTCTGGGGCCAACGTCCTGACTTTC. Amino acids: CASSPPGSGANVLTF.

By share, this clone counts as medium-sized. The rearrangement joins TRBV19 to TRBJ2-1; possible D gene TRBD2, 6 bases. This CDR3 region has 15 residues. Per germline, CDR1 LNHDA and CDR2 SQIVND (reference sequence). V shed 3 bases and J shed 10 bases, with 19 bases lying between them. The CDR3 bases are TGTGCCAGTAGTATGGCGAGCGGTGGGGGAGGAGAGCAGTTCTTC. This gives the protein CASSMASGGGGEQFF.

The chain is built from TRBV7-9 and TRBJ2-7; 8 bases are a match to TRBD1. The germline V gene has CDR1 SEHNR and CDR2 FQNEAQ (reference sequence). Trimming took 7 bases from V and 0 from J; bases not matched to a gene: 11. CDR3 length: 16 residues. The CDR3 here is CASTDRGRKGSYEQYF. CDR3 nucleotides: TGTGCCAGCACCGACAGGGGTAGGAAGGGCTCCTACGAGCAGTACTTC.

CDR3 residues: CSVDGAGGTEAFF. DNA of the CDR3: TGCAGCGTTGATGGGGCCGGGGGAACTGAAGCTTTCTTT. V gene TRBV29-1 combines with J gene TRBJ1-1, with D perhaps matching TRBD1 (5 bases). V lost 3 bases and J 5 bases, leaving 13 bases between the germline ends. Per germline, CDR1 SQVTM and CDR2 ANQGSEA. This CDR3 spans 13 amino acids.

The chain combines TRBV24-1 with TRBJ1-2; 8 nucleotides line up with TRBD1. The germline gives CDR1 KGHDR, CDR2 SFDVKD. V gave up 4 bases and J gave up 7 bases; unmatched junction bases: 7. This CDR3 has 14 amino acids. CDR3 amino acids: CATSEPTGVGGYTF. The CDR3 region has the DNA TGTGCCACCAGTGAGCCGACAGGGGTGGGTGGCTACACCTTC.

The chain carries TRBV9 and TRBJ2-1; 10 nucleotides line up with TRBD2. With V trimmed by 3 bases and J by 8 bases, 5 bases remained unmatched. Germline-derived CDR1 and CDR2 are SGDLS and YYNGEE. This CDR3 region has 14 residues. The CDR3 DNA sequence: TGTGCCAGCAGCGCAAGCGGGAGGGGGGATGAGCAGTTCTTC. Residues: CASSASGRGDEQFF.

The sample holds a few counts of this clone. The rearrangement links TRBV5-4 to TRBJ1-1; perhaps TRBD1 as D (5 bases). Trimming took 4 bases from V and 9 from J, leaving 10 bases between them. The CDR3 is made up of 11 amino acids. Germline assignment: CDR1 SGHNT and CDR2 YYREEE (reference sequence). The CDR3 is CASSLDSQAFF. As DNA, the CDR3 is TGTGCCAGCAGCCTTGACAGTCAAGCTTTCTTT. Full variable domain (outside the CDR3, taken from reference TRBV5-4 and TRBJ1-1): ETGVTQSPTHLIKTRGQQVTLRCSSQSGHNTVSWYQQALGQGPQFIFQYYREEENGRGNFPPRFSGLQFPNYSSELNVNALELDDSALYLCASSLDSQAFFGQGTRLTVV.

The chain is built from TRBV19 and TRBJ2-1; 9 nucleotides line up with TRBD2. J was trimmed by 5 bases and V by 5 bases; bases with no gene match: 13. The germline V gene has CDR1 LNHDA and CDR2 SQIVND (reference sequence). The CDR3 has 17 amino acids. The CDR3 region is CASSVPGGSGSHNEQFF. CDR3 nucleotide sequence: TGTGCCAGTAGTGTCCCGGGGGGTAGCGGGAGCCACAATGAGCAGTTCTTC.

The chain links TRBV28 to TRBJ1-2, with D possibly TRBD1 on 5 matching bases. The CDR3 runs 14 residues. Trimming pared 5 bases from V and 8 bases from J, leaving 18 bases between. The germline V gene encodes CDR1 MDHEN and CDR2 SYDVKM. The CDR3 DNA reads as TGTGCCAGCAGTAGCCCCGGGTCGGGGGACGGCTACACCTTC. Its translation: CASSSPGSGDGYTF.